These 5 T cell receptor beta chains were all obtained from the same sample, sequenced in a study of cytomegalovirus exposure and HLA in healthy donors. PCR was performed using 60 Vbeta and 13 Jbeta primers. Clones were sequenced by immunoSEQ multiplex PCR, and TCRdb holds only the in-frame ones, with some missing. The sample comprises 160,000 or so clones, 82% of which are singletons, and approximately 0.55% rests with the top ten. The sequenced sample consisted of PBMCs. Receptors originate from a woman aged 50 to 60 in good health and CMV-seronegative.

The chain couples TRBV7-2 to TRBJ2-7, with D tentatively TRBD2 (7 bases). Trimming stripped 5 bases from V and 4 bases from J, with 15 bases between. The CDR3 is 14 amino acids. Germline CDR1 is SGHTA and CDR2 is FQGNSA. The DNA for the CDR3 is TGTGCCAGCAGCCCCAGCCGGGGGGCGTACGAGCAGTACTTC. Residues: CASSPSRGAYEQYF. Full variable domain (remainder filled in from reference TRBV7-2 and TRBJ2-7): GAGVSQSPSNKVTEKGKDVELRCDPISGHTALYWYRQSLGQGLEFLIYFQGNSAPDKSGLPSDRFSAERTGGSVSTLTIQRTQQEDSAVYLCASSPSRGAYEQYFGPGTRLTVT.

As regards this clone: This sample also contains other DNA sequences that code for the same CDR3. The chain uses TRBV5-4 and TRBJ1-1, with D unclear. CDR1 SGHNT and CDR2 YYREEE come from the germline V gene (reference sequence). This CDR3 has 12 amino acids. CDR3 amino acids: CSSRKRDTEAFF. The CDR3 nucleotides are TGTAGTAGCCGTAAACGGGATACTGAAGCTTTCTTT.

The chain couples TRBV7-9 to TRBJ2-1; 9 bases match TRBD2. The V and J ends lost 5 bases and 1 base, in that order; junction bases with no gene match: 9. The CDR3 covers 17 residues. The germline V gene encodes CDR1 SEHNR and CDR2 FQNEAQ (reference sequence). For the CDR3, the DNA is TGTGCCAGCAGCGCGAGGGCTAGCGGGGCATCCTACAATGAGCAGTTCTTC. Translated: CASSARASGASYNEQFF.

The CDR3 nucleotides are TGTGCCAGCAGTCCTAACCTAGGGGGTGGGGAGACCCAGTACTTC. Translation gives CASSPNLGGGETQYF. V gene TRBV6-5 combines with J gene TRBJ2-5; D might be TRBD1 (6 bases). The CDR3 contains 15 residues. Germline assignment: CDR1 MNHEY and CDR2 SVGAGI. V shed 5 bases and J shed 5 bases, with 18 bases lying between them.

The V gene is TRBV9, the J gene TRBJ2-6; D ambiguous. Per germline, CDR1 SGDLS and CDR2 YYNGEE. The length of the CDR3 is 15 residues. V lost 2 bases and J 0 bases, leaving 6 bases between the germline ends. The CDR3 DNA sequence: TGTGCCAGCAGCGTTTCGGTCTCTGGGGCCAACGTCCTGACTTTC. It specifies CASSVSVSGANVLTF.